These 23 T cell receptor beta chains came from one sample sequenced in a study of blood T cell repertoires in COVID-19 (dated by TCRdb to 2020 to 2021). Libraries were constructed by the immunoSEQ multiplex PCR assay. What TCRdb holds here is the immuneACCESS table cut down to in-frame rearrangements. Part of the clones is not present; checked against another copy, under half of the missing clones reflect an unresolved V gene, and the others are unexplained. The sample table holds 100,000 to 150,000 clones, of which 78% were seen once. About 2% of the sample belongs to the ten largest clones. Input material: peripheral blood. The source is a man aged 65-85 years with acute or convalescent COVID-19.

The rearrangement uses TRBV4-3 and TRBJ2-1; tentative D call: TRBD1 (6 bases). This CDR3 comprises 14 residues. Deletions cut 6 bases from V and 8 bases from J, with 17 bases between. Per germline, CDR1 LGHNA and CDR2 YSLEER. CDR3 bases: TGCGCCAGCAGTCCCCGGGACACTGGCTATGAGCAGTTCTTC. It is translated as CASSPRDTGYEQFF.

V is TRBV6-6 and J is TRBJ1-2; D is undetermined. CDR3 length: 14 amino acids. The V gene's germline CDR1 is MNHNY and CDR2 SVGAGI (reference sequence). The V gene lost 2 bases and the J gene lost 2 bases, with 9 bases spanning the gap. The CDR3 loop reads CASSYQETNYGYTF. DNA of the CDR3: TGTGCCAGCAGTTACCAGGAAACCAACTATGGCTACACCTTC.

The chain employs TRBV5-4 and TRBJ1-1; D possibly corresponds to TRBD1 (6 bases). With 0 bases removed from V and 1 base from J, the gap between germline ends came to 16 bases. Germline values: CDR1 SGHNT, CDR2 YYREEE (reference sequence). CDR3 size: 17 residues. The CDR3 spells CASSLAGTAGANTEAFF. As DNA, the CDR3 is TGTGCCAGCAGCTTGGCCGGTACAGCGGGGGCGAACACTGAAGCTTTCTTT. The variable domain in full, with the rest retrieved from reference TRBV5-4 and TRBJ1-1, is ETGVTQSPTHLIKTRGQQVTLRCSSQSGHNTVSWYQQALGQGPQFIFQYYREEENGRGNFPPRFSGLQFPNYSSELNVNALELDDSALYLCASSLAGTAGANTEAFFGQGTRLTVV.

The V call is TRBV7-9, the J call TRBJ1-1, with 9 positions matching TRBD1. V trimming: 3 bases; J trimming: 1 base; junction bases outside the gene matches: 6. Germline-derived CDR1 and CDR2 are SEHNR and FQNEAQ (reference sequence). The CDR3 extends over 16 amino acids. Written as DNA, the CDR3 is TGTGCCAGCAGCTTCCCGGGACAGGGTGGGAACACTGAAGCTTTCTTT. Encoded protein: CASSFPGQGGNTEAFF.

With respect to this clone: At one of its ends the junction is not consistent with the germline gene, which may arise from a read error. This rearrangement joins TRBV7-7 to TRBJ1-1; D is undetermined. Per the germline V gene, CDR1 is SSHAT and CDR2 is FNYEAQ (reference sequence). This CDR3 region has 13 residues. DNA of the CDR3: TGTGCTAGCAGCCCGGCGGGCGGGACTGAAGCTTTCTTT. Translation: CASSPAGGTEAFF. The whole variable domain, remainder taken from reference TRBV7-7 and TRBJ1-1, is GAGVSQSPRYKVTKRGQDVTLRCDPISSHATLYWYQQALGQGPEFLTYFNYEAQPDKSGLPSDRFSAERPEGSISTLTIQRTEQRDSAMYRCASSPAGGTEAFFGQGTRLTVV.

The chain carries TRBV9 and TRBJ1-3; no reliable D call. CDR1 is SGDLS and CDR2 is YYNGEE in the germline V gene. V was pared by 3 bases and J by 2 bases, with 9 bases between. The CDR3 sequence is 14 residues long. Here the CDR3 DNA reads TGTGCCAGCAGCGACAGTCTTCCTGGAAACACCATATATTTT. Amino acids: CASSDSLPGNTIYF.

The gene calls are TRBV5-1 and TRBJ1-2; 8 bases align to TRBD1. CDR3 length equals 14 residues. The germline V gene encodes CDR1 SGHRS and CDR2 YFSETQ. J gave up 5 bases and V 7 bases, and 10 bases lay outside the gene matches. Written as DNA, the CDR3 is TGCGCCAGCGGGGGGACAGGCGGAGGTTATGGCTACACCTTC. Translated: CASGGTGGGYGYTF.

This clone was detected only a few times. The V and J genes are TRBV2 and TRBJ1-2; D gene ambiguous. Per germline, CDR1 SNHLY and CDR2 FYNNEI. Trimming cost V 4 bases and J 0 bases, with 6 bases left between them. This CDR3 is built from 13 residues. The CDR3 region has the DNA TGTGCCAGCAGTGGAACATCTAACTATGGCTACACCTTC. This codes for CASSGTSNYGYTF.

The chain combines TRBV5-6 with TRBJ2-1; TRBD1 is a possible D gene (5 bases). The germline V gene encodes CDR1 SGHDT and CDR2 YYEEEE. This CDR3 has 13 amino acids. V lost 7 bases to trimming and J lost 6 bases, with 14 bases between them. In nucleotides, the CDR3 is TGTGCCAGCGCGCGGCAGGGTGTCAATGAGCAGTTCTTC. This translates into CASARQGVNEQFF.

The J gene is TRBJ1-2, the V gene TRBV4-3; D perhaps matches TRBD1 (5 bases). The CDR3 sequence is 14 residues long. The V end lost 4 bases, the J end lost 8 bases, and 17 bases lay between the germline ends. Per germline, CDR1 LGHNA and CDR2 YSLEER. The CDR3 loop is CASSPEQALGGYTF. In nucleotides, the CDR3 is TGCGCCAGCAGCCCGGAACAGGCCTTGGGCGGCTACACCTTC.

This rearrangement joins TRBV6-5 to TRBJ2-2; 7 positions match TRBD1. The CDR3 is 16 amino acids. The trim removed 3 bases at V and 0 bases at J, leaving 4 bases unmatched. CDR1 is MNHEY and CDR2 is SVGAGI in the germline V gene. The CDR3 protein is CASSYRGGPNTGELFF. DNA for the CDR3: TGTGCCAGCAGTTATAGAGGGGGCCCGAACACCGGGGAGCTGTTTTTT.

The chain employs TRBV28 and TRBJ1-2; D is unclear. The germline V gene has CDR1 MDHEN and CDR2 SYDVKM. V shed 7 bases and J shed 4 bases, with 19 bases lying between them. This CDR3 region has 15 residues. The CDR3 sequence: CASTLTGSRSYGYTF. The CDR3 DNA reads as TGTGCCAGCACCCTGACGGGGTCTAGAAGCTATGGCTACACCTTC.

The chain employs TRBV21-1 and TRBJ2-7; the D call TRBD1 from the table was never checked on the DNA. TRBV21-1 is tagged as a pseudogene. The CDR3 loop spans 16 amino acids. CDR3 residues: CASSKWTGTVFREQYF. CDR3 coding DNA: TGTGCCAGCAGCAAATGGACAGGGACGGTTTTTCGGGAGCAGTACTTC.

Turning to this clone: This same CDR3 is encoded by further DNA sequences in the sample. V usage is TRBV29-1 and J usage is TRBJ1-6; TRBD1 agrees at 11 bases. Germline V gives CDR1 SQVTM, CDR2 ANQGSEA. The CDR3 covers 13 residues. The ends lost 6 bases at V and 10 bases at J; junction bases unmatched: 5. CDR3 loop: CSVGDRGDSPLHF. CDR3 in DNA: TGCAGCGTAGGGGACAGGGGGGACTCACCCCTCCACTTT. Full variable domain (missing parts from reference TRBV29-1 and TRBJ1-6): SAVISQKPSRDICQRGTSLTIQCQVDSQVTMMFWYRQQPGQSLTLIATANQGSEATYESGFVIDKFPISRPNLTFSTLTVSNMSPEDSSIYLCSVGDRGDSPLHFGNGTRLTVT.

The rearrangement joins TRBV7-2 to TRBJ2-2, with 9 bases identical to TRBD2. This CDR3 is built from 16 residues. Germline V CDR1 and CDR2: SGHTA, FQGNSA. Trimming at V came to 6 bases and at J to 6 bases, leaving 11 bases not matched to a gene. The CDR3 protein is CASRLTAGGLPGELFF. The CDR3 DNA follows: TGTGCCAGCAGGTTAACGGCGGGGGGGTTACCCGGGGAGCTGTTTTTT.

The chain uses TRBV6-5 and TRBJ1-6; no firm D call. Germline V gene lookup returns CDR1 MNHEY and CDR2 SVGAGI. The V end was cut by 4 bases, the J end by 15 bases, with 10 bases between. This CDR3 has 11 residues. CDR3 sequence reads: CASSSASSLHF. CDR3 nucleotide sequence: TGTGCCAGCAGTTCAGCCTCTAGCCTCCACTTT.

CDR3 in DNA: TGCGCCAGCAGCTTGGCCGGACAGTCTCGGGATGGCTACACCTTC. It yields the protein CASSLAGQSRDGYTF. The rearrangement uses TRBV5-1 and TRBJ1-2; D perhaps matches TRBD1 (6 bases). V lost 0 bases, J lost 6 bases, and 15 bases lay in between. The germline CDR1 and CDR2 sequences are SGHRS and YFSETQ. This CDR3 has 15 amino acids.

The J gene is TRBJ1-6, the V gene TRBV27, with 7 bases fitting TRBD1. V was clipped by 4 bases and J by 4 bases; unmatched bases: 16. This CDR3 is built from 19 residues. Germline V lookup: CDR1 MNHEY, CDR2 SMNVEV (reference sequence). CDR3 nucleotides: TGTGCCAGCAGTTCCCCACGGACAGGTGAGGGGGGTTATAATTCACCCCTCCACTTT. Translation: CASSSPRTGEGGYNSPLHF.

The chain is built from TRBV19 and TRBJ2-2, with TRBD1 matching over 8 bases. Germline CDR1 is LNHDA and CDR2 is SQIVND (reference sequence). Trimming removed 4 bases from V and 2 bases from J; junction bases left unmatched: 3. There are 15 residues in the CDR3. DNA of the CDR3: TGTGCCAGTAGTAAAGACAGGGGAAACACCGGGGAGCTGTTTTTT. It encodes CASSKDRGNTGELFF.

The V and J genes are TRBV18 and TRBJ2-1; TRBD1 matches at 8 bases. The V gene's germline CDR1 is KGHSH and CDR2 LQKENI. With 3 bases clipped from V and 9 bases from J, the junction kept 4 bases outside the gene matches. This CDR3 spans 13 amino acids. The CDR3 is CASSPDRGPEQFF. CDR3 bases: TGTGCCAGCTCACCTGACAGGGGCCCTGAGCAGTTCTTC. The full variable domain, its missing parts supplied by reference TRBV18 and TRBJ2-1, is NAGVMQNPRHLVRRRGQEARLRCSPMKGHSHVYWYRQLPEEGLKFMVYLQKENIIDESGMPKERFSAEFPKEGPSILRIQQVVRGDSAAYFCASSPDRGPEQFFGPGTRLTVL.

This clone was counted at least ten times. The rearrangement joins TRBV19 to TRBJ1-2, with D maybe TRBD1 (5 bases). CDR3 length: 13 residues. In germline, CDR1 is LNHDA, CDR2 SQIVND (reference sequence). The V and J ends lost 1 base and 6 bases respectively, with 9 bases between them. The CDR3 bases are TGTGCCAGTAGTATAGTGGCGGGGGATGGCTACACCTTC. Protein: CASSIVAGDGYTF.

This clone was seen a few times. V gene TRBV12-5 combines with J gene TRBJ1-5; no definite D call. The CDR3 consists of 12 residues. Per germline, CDR1 LGHNT and CDR2 FRNRAP. The V and J ends lost 2 bases and 5 bases respectively, with 4 bases between them. CDR3 loop: CASGLTDQPQHF. DNA of the CDR3: TGTGCTAGTGGTTTGACGGATCAGCCCCAGCATTTT. Drawing the rest from reference TRBV12-5 and TRBJ1-5, the complete variable domain is DARVTQTPRHKVTEMGQEVTMRCQPILGHNTVFWYRQTMMQGLELLAYFRNRAPLDDSGMPKDRFSAEMPDATLATLKIQPSEPRDSAVYFCASGLTDQPQHFGDGTRLSIL.

This chain connects TRBV5-1 to TRBJ2-5, with a weak D call TRBD2 (6 bases). Germline CDR1 is SGHRS and CDR2 is YFSETQ. This CDR3 is 15 amino acids long. The germline V and J ends were trimmed by 4 bases and 5 bases, with 18 bases remaining between them. The CDR3 DNA reads TGCGCCAGCAGCCTCGGGATCCATGGGGGGGAGACCCAGTACTTC. It encodes CASSLGIHGGETQYF.